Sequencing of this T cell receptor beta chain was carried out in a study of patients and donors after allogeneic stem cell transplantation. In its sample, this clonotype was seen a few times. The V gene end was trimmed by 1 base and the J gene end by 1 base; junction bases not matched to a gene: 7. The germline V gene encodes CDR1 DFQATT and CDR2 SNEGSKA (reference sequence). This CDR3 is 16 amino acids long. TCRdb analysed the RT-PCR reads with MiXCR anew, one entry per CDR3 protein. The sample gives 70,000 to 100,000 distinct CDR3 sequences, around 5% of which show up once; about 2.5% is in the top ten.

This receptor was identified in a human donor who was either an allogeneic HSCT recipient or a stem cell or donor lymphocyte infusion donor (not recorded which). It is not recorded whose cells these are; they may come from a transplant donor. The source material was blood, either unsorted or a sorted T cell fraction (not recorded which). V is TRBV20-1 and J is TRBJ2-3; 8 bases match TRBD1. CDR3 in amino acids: CSARVIGQGGTDTQYF. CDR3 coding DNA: TGCAGTGCTAGAGTGATAGGACAGGGAGGCACAGATACGCAGTATTTT.